The table lists the clone carrying this TCR beta chain with a count of one. V was shortened by 0 bases and J by 7 bases, with 8 bases between the two germline ends. The CDR3 loop spans 13 amino acids. Germline lookup yields CDR1 SGHTS and CDR2 YDEGEE. The data originate from a study of cytomegalovirus exposure and HLA in healthy donors. Study information: The use of the same platform for the roughly 130 validation repertoires and the 550 to 850 first-cohort repertoires was reported by a later analysis.

The repertoire was sequenced with immunoSEQ multiplex PCR; TCRdb's copy has only in-frame clones and lacks some. The sample holds about 130,000 clones, around 90% seen once. The chain employs TRBV5-8 and TRBJ1-5; D not resolved. Input material: PBMCs. The clonotype originates from a woman under 30 in good health and CMV-seronegative. Here the CDR3 reads CASSLGTGQPQHF. The CDR3 nucleotides read TGTGCCAGCAGCTTGGGGACGGGGCAGCCCCAGCATTTT.